These 31 T cell receptor beta chains came from one sample sequenced in a study of early T cells in non-severe SARS-CoV-2 infection. TCRdb reprocessed the 5' RACE reads with MiXCR, giving one entry per CDR3 protein. The table records approximately 90,000 distinct CDR3 sequences, 10% to 15% of them present only once. Sequences were derived from whole blood, sampled at baseline. Source of these receptors: an adult who was a healthcare worker with PCR-confirmed SARS-CoV-2 infection or an uninfected control (not recorded which).

This clonotype was found many times. V and J are TRBV6-5 and TRBJ2-7; D gene uncertain. CDR3 size: 11 residues. The V and J ends lost 6 bases and 5 bases respectively, with 8 bases between them. CDR1 is MNHEY and CDR2 is SVGAGI in the germline V gene. The CDR3 region is CASRYGDEQYF. In DNA, the CDR3 is TGTGCCAGCAGATATGGGGACGAGCAGTACTTC.

The chain couples TRBV24-1 to TRBJ1-2; no reliable D call. The germline CDR1 and CDR2 sequences are KGHDR and SFDVKD. Trimming left V 2 bases short and J 3 bases short, with 0 bases between. CDR3 length: 11 amino acids. The CDR3 here is CATSDYYGYTF. CDR3 sequence (DNA): TGTGCCACCAGTGATTACTATGGCTACACCTTC.

This clonotype came up a few times. The chain joins TRBV14 to TRBJ2-1; the D gene is possibly TRBD2 (5 bases). The V and J ends lost 5 bases and 3 bases respectively, with 20 bases between them. Germline CDR1 reads SGHDN; CDR2 reads FVKESK. The CDR3 is 17 amino acids. The DNA for the CDR3 is TGTGCCAGCAGCGAAGGAAGGAGAGGGAGAATCTACAATGAGCAGTTCTTC. Protein sequence: CASSEGRRGRIYNEQFF.

This clonotype was seen ten or more times. The J gene is TRBJ2-7, the V gene TRBV12-3 or TRBV12-4, with TRBD2 matching over 7 bases. There are 14 residues in the CDR3. Trimming cost V 2 bases and J 2 bases; bases outside gene matches: 3. The CDR3 reads CASSLKRGPYEQYF. In DNA form, the CDR3 reads TGTGCCAGCAGTTTAAAGCGGGGCCCCTACGAGCAGTACTTC.

This chain joins TRBV18 and TRBJ2-5, with 11 bases that match TRBD1. Germline trimming cut 4 bases from V and 4 bases from J; bases unmatched to any gene: 5. From germline, CDR1 is KGHSH and CDR2 LQKENI. CDR3 length equals 15 residues. The CDR3 DNA follows: TGTGCCAGCTCACTTTCCGGGACAGGGGGAGAGACCCAGTACTTC. Its translation is CASSLSGTGGETQYF.

This clonotype was observed at least ten times. The V gene is TRBV5-1, the J gene TRBJ1-6; D gene uncertain. The CDR3 has 14 residues. Looked up from germline, CDR1 is SGHRS and CDR2 is YFSETQ. The ends were cut back, 2 bases at V and 3 bases at J, with 6 bases in the middle. The CDR3 coding sequence is TGCGCCAGCAGCTTAGAGTTCTATAATTCACCCCTCCACTTT. This gives the protein CASSLEFYNSPLHF.

A remark on this clonotype: Germline and junction disagree at one end, which may indicate a read error. The V gene is TRBV5-1, the J gene TRBJ2-2, with D perhaps TRBD2 (5 bases). Germline lookup yields CDR1 SGHRS and CDR2 YFSETQ. The CDR3 sequence is 15 residues long. CDR3 DNA sequence: TGCGCCAGCAGCCCCCAACTCGGTAACACCGGGGTGCTGTTTTTT. This sequence encodes CASSPQLGNTGVLFF.

This rearrangement joins TRBV20-1 to TRBJ2-1, with 8 bases identical to TRBD2. Germline CDR1 is DFQATT and CDR2 is SNEGSKA (reference sequence). The V gene end was trimmed by 1 base and the J gene end by 3 bases; junction bases not matched to a gene: 5. The CDR3 has 15 amino acids. Written as DNA, the CDR3 is TGCAGTGCTAGAGGGGGACTAGGAGGCTACAATGAGCAGTTCTTC. Protein product: CSARGGLGGYNEQFF.

The sample holds many counts of this clonotype. CDR3 sequence (DNA): TGTGCCAGCACCCCCCTGGTCGGTGGGGGGCGGCGGGGGGATGAGCAGTTCTTC. Amino acids: CASTPLVGGGRRGDEQFF. This chain uses TRBV7-8 with TRBJ2-1; 8 bases fit TRBD2. V lost 7 bases, J lost 8 bases, and 22 bases stayed unmatched. The CDR3 extends over 18 amino acids. CDR1 and CDR2 (germline): SGHVS, FQNEAQ.

This clonotype was found many times. The V and J genes are TRBV4-1 and TRBJ2-3; TRBD2 is a possible D gene (7 bases). Germline CDR1 MGHRA, CDR2 YSYEKL. V was trimmed by 6 bases and J by 5 bases, leaving 24 bases between them. The CDR3 consists of 17 residues. CDR3: CASRVTDARGGGDTQYF. Here the CDR3 DNA reads TGCGCCAGCAGAGTGACGGACGCCAGGGGCGGGGGAGATACGCAGTATTTT.

This clonotype was seen many times. CDR3 loop: CSARGTLSGDIQYF. In DNA, the CDR3 is TGCAGTGCTAGAGGGACTCTTTCAGGGGACATTCAGTACTTC. V is TRBV20-1 and J is TRBJ2-4, with a possible D match to TRBD1 (6 bases). The CDR3 has 14 residues. V lost 1 base and J lost 8, with 15 bases in between. Per the germline V gene, CDR1 is DFQATT and CDR2 is SNEGSKA (reference sequence).

The J gene is TRBJ2-1, the V gene TRBV20-1, with D possibly being TRBD1 (5 bases). The CDR3 is 13 amino acids. V shed 5 bases and J shed 5 bases, with 13 bases lying between them. CDR1 and CDR2 (germline): DFQATT, SNEGSKA (reference sequence). CDR3 amino acids: CSAGPTVNNEQFF. In nucleotides, the CDR3 is TGCAGTGCTGGACCGACAGTTAACAATGAGCAGTTCTTC.

This clonotype was observed a handful of times. CDR3 sequence reads: CAWSWGRGDGYTF. DNA for the CDR3: TGTGCCTGGAGCTGGGGCAGGGGAGATGGCTACACCTTC. The rearrangement joins TRBV30 to TRBJ1-2; tentatively, D is TRBD1 (6 bases). This CDR3 is built from 13 residues. CDR1 is GTSNPN, CDR2 SVGIG, per germline (reference sequence). V dropped 3 bases and J dropped 6 bases, with 14 bases sitting between them.

This clonotype was counted many times. V is TRBV9 and J is TRBJ2-7; 7 bases are a match to TRBD2. V lost 0 bases, J lost 3 bases, and 9 bases stayed unmatched. Germline CDR1 is SGDLS and CDR2 is YYNGEE. The CDR3 extends over 16 amino acids. Here the CDR3 reads CASSVGSGTGNYEQYF. For the CDR3, the DNA is TGTGCCAGCAGCGTAGGCAGCGGGACTGGAAACTACGAGCAGTACTTC.

In its sample, this clonotype was seen a few times. The chain recombines TRBV19 with TRBJ1-5, with D tentatively TRBD1 (5 bases). The CDR3 length is 16 residues. Germline CDR1 LNHDA, CDR2 SQIVND (reference sequence). Trimming removed 3 bases at V and 0 bases at J, with 12 bases between. CDR3 coding DNA: TGTGCCAGTAGTATTTGGGGCCAGTCTAGCAATCAGCCCCAGCATTTT. This codes for CASSIWGQSSNQPQHF.

Only a few counts were recorded for this clonotype. V gene TRBV12-3 or TRBV12-4 combines with J gene TRBJ2-4; D possibly corresponds to TRBD1 (6 bases). The CDR3 has 14 residues. V dropped 2 bases and J dropped 8 bases, with 13 bases sitting between them. The CDR3 is CASSLYRVVDIQYF. CDR3 bases: TGTGCCAGCAGTTTATACAGGGTCGTGGACATTCAGTACTTC.

J is TRBJ1-1 and V is TRBV12-3 or TRBV12-4; TRBD1 agrees at 7 bases. Trimming at V came to 3 bases and at J to 7 bases, leaving 8 bases not matched to a gene. This CDR3 is built from 14 residues. The CDR3 DNA reads TGTGCCAGCAGTTTCAAGGGGGCGATTAGTGAAGCTTTCTTT. Translating it yields CASSFKGAISEAFF.

The rearrangement uses TRBV20-1 and TRBJ1-6; tentative D call: TRBD1 (5 bases). V lost 4 bases to trimming and J lost 14 bases, with 12 bases between them. Germline V gene data show CDR1 as DFQATT and CDR2 as SNEGSKA (reference sequence). This CDR3 has 11 amino acids. The CDR3 DNA reads as TGCAGTGCTAATCCACCAGGGTCCCTCCACTTT. Amino acid sequence: CSANPPGSLHF.

There are many counts of this clonotype. The chain links TRBV7-2 to TRBJ2-2; 7 bases align to TRBD2. The V gene end was trimmed by 2 bases and the J gene end by 7 bases; junction bases not matched to a gene: 7. Germline loops: CDR1 SGHTA, CDR2 FQGNSA. This CDR3 contains 15 residues. CDR3 nucleotide sequence: TGTGCCAGCAGCTTAAGACTAGCAGAGAGCGGGGAGCTGTTTTTT. It codes for CASSLRLAESGELFF.

The rearrangement joins TRBV11-3 to TRBJ2-1; 8 positions match TRBD2. Trimming at V came to 0 bases and at J to 8 bases, leaving 12 bases not matched to a gene. The CDR3 consists of 17 residues. Germline-derived CDR1 and CDR2 are SGHNT and YENEEA. The DNA of the CDR3 is TGTGCCAGCAGCTTAGATCTAGGGCTAGCGGGCCTGTATGAGCAGTTCTTC. Translating it yields CASSLDLGLAGLYEQFF.

The rearrangement uses TRBV10-2 and TRBJ2-5; possible D gene TRBD1, 5 bases. CDR3 length equals 13 residues. V was pared by 3 bases and J by 5 bases, with 10 bases between. CDR1 is WSHSY and CDR2 is SAAADI in the germline V gene. CDR3 in amino acids: CASSEKGRETQYF. In DNA, the CDR3 is TGCGCCAGCAGTGAAAAGGGGCGGGAGACCCAGTACTTC.

The genes are TRBV4-1 and TRBJ2-7; 8 nucleotides align to TRBD1. Per germline, CDR1 MGHRA and CDR2 YSYEKL. The CDR3 is 14 amino acids. V shed 3 bases, J shed 6 bases, and the junction held 7 bases outside the gene matches. CDR3 DNA: TGCGCCAGCAGCCATGGGATGGGGACAGGCGAGCAGTACTTC. Its translation: CASSHGMGTGEQYF.

The CDR3: CASSWTGFYEQYF. The DNA of the CDR3 is TGTGCCAGCAGCTGGACAGGGTTCTACGAGCAGTACTTC. The J gene is TRBJ2-7, the V gene TRBV7-8; 8 nucleotides agree with TRBD1. Looked up from germline, CDR1 is SGHVS and CDR2 is FQNEAQ. Losses at the gene ends were 4 bases for V and 3 bases for J; bases not matched to a gene: 2. CDR3 size: 13 residues.

This clonotype was found a few times. This chain joins TRBV28 and TRBJ1-6, with D possibly matching TRBD1 (5 bases). The V gene's germline CDR1 is MDHEN and CDR2 SYDVKM. The ends were cut back, 7 bases at V and 13 bases at J, with 17 bases in the middle. The CDR3 contains 13 residues. This chain's CDR3 is CASTPLGTAPLHF. The DNA for the CDR3 is TGTGCCAGCACCCCCCTCGGGACTGCCCCCCTCCACTTT.

At least ten counts were recorded for this clonotype. The V and J genes are TRBV7-9 and TRBJ1-2; no clear D gene. The CDR3 covers 13 residues. Germline CDR1 SEHNR, CDR2 FQNEAQ (reference sequence). Deletions cut 3 bases from V and 3 bases from J, with 8 bases between. CDR3 DNA sequence: TGTGCCAGCAGCTTGGGATCGGACTATGGCTACACCTTC. Translation gives CASSLGSDYGYTF.

This clonotype was observed many times. The V and J genes are TRBV11-2 and TRBJ1-5, with D possibly TRBD1 on 5 matching bases. This CDR3 spans 14 amino acids. V was clipped by 1 base and J by 4 bases, with 8 bases between them. Per the germline V gene, CDR1 is SGHAT and CDR2 is FQNNGV. CDR3 sequence: CASSLAGTNQPQHF. CDR3 nucleotides: TGTGCCAGCAGCTTAGCGGGGACTAATCAGCCCCAGCATTTT.

The CDR3 loop is CSARDSGASTDTQYF. CDR3 bases: TGCAGTGCTAGGGACAGCGGGGCGAGCACAGATACGCAGTATTTT. The chain has TRBV20-1 and TRBJ2-3, with TRBD2 as a possible D gene (7 bases). Trimming removed 3 bases at V and 0 bases at J, with 13 bases between. Germline V gives CDR1 DFQATT, CDR2 SNEGSKA (reference sequence). The CDR3 is 15 amino acids.

This clonotype was recorded a few times. The chain carries TRBV20-1 and TRBJ2-2, with a possible D match to TRBD2 (5 bases). The CDR3 consists of 15 residues. Between the trimmed V and J ends, which lost 3 bases and 9 bases, there was a span of 20 bases. The germline V gene has CDR1 DFQATT and CDR2 SNEGSKA (reference sequence). As DNA, the CDR3 is TGCAGTGCTAGCCCCATTGGTGGGCCTAGCAGGGAGCTGTTTTTT. It is translated as CSASPIGGPSRELFF.

The rearrangement links TRBV5-1 to TRBJ1-1, with no clear D. CDR1 is SGHRS, CDR2 YFSETQ, per germline. Trimming cost V 4 bases and J 3 bases, with 13 bases left between them. The CDR3 has 14 residues. CDR3 residues: CASSVRTKHTEAFF. In nucleotides, the CDR3 is TGCGCCAGCAGCGTCAGGACGAAACACACTGAAGCTTTCTTT. Looking up the rest from reference TRBV5-1 and TRBJ1-1 gives the full variable domain: KAGVTQTPRYLIKTRGQQVTLSCSPISGHRSVSWYQQTPGQGLQFLFEYFSETQRNKGNFPGRFSGRQFSNSRSEMNVSTLELGDSALYLCASSVRTKHTEAFFGQGTRLTVV.

The chain combines TRBV10-3 with TRBJ1-2; D remains ambiguous. Germline-derived CDR1 and CDR2 are ENHRY and SYGVKD. CDR3 length equals 13 residues. Trimming cost V 4 bases and J 4 bases, with 10 bases left between them. DNA of the CDR3: TGTGCCATCAGTGTTGCTCATAGCTATGGCTACACCTTC. Protein: CAISVAHSYGYTF.

The table lists this clonotype with many counts. In DNA form, the CDR3 reads TGTGCCAGCAGCAGCCGCCGGGGAGGACTAGCCAAAAACATTCAGTACTTC. It encodes CASSSRRGGLAKNIQYF. This chain uses TRBV21-1 with TRBJ2-4; the DNA was not used to check the table's D call, TRBD2. TRBV21-1 represents a pseudogene. This CDR3 has 17 amino acids.